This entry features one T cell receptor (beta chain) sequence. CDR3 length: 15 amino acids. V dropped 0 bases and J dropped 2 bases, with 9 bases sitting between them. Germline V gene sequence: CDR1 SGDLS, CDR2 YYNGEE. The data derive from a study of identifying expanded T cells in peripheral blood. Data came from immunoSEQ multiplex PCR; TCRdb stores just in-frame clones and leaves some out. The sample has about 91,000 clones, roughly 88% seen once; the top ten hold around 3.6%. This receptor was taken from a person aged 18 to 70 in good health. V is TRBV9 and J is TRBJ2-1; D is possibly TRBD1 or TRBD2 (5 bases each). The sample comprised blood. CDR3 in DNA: TGTGCCAGCAGCGTAGGGGGGAGAACCTACAATGAGCAGTTCTTC. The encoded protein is CASSVGGRTYNEQFF.